This T cell receptor (beta chain) originates from a study of STAT3 mutations in large granular lymphocyte leukemia. This clone has more than one count but fewer than ten. The antigen remains unidentified. TCRdb keeps only in-frame clones here, not all; method: immunoSEQ multiplex PCR. Here the sample spans some 30,000 clones, 86% being singletons. CDR1 SNHLY and CDR2 FYNNEI come from the germline V gene. Deletions cut 1 base from V and 3 bases from J, with 7 bases between. CDR3 length: 14 residues. General study findings and limits: Every T-LGLL patient had at least one immunodominant TCRbeta clonotype. Differing intervals and regimens complicate linking therapy response to clone burden.

V and J are TRBV2 and TRBJ1-5; the D is unclear. This receptor was identified in a man between 60 and 75 years old with T-cell large granular lymphocyte leukemia. Some clones in this sample may be carry-over from other donors' samples. The sequencing input was peripheral blood mononuclear cells. The CDR3 spells CASSEGEVNQPQHF. CDR3 nucleotide sequence: TGTGCCAGCAGTGAAGGGGAGGTCAATCAGCCCCAGCATTTT.